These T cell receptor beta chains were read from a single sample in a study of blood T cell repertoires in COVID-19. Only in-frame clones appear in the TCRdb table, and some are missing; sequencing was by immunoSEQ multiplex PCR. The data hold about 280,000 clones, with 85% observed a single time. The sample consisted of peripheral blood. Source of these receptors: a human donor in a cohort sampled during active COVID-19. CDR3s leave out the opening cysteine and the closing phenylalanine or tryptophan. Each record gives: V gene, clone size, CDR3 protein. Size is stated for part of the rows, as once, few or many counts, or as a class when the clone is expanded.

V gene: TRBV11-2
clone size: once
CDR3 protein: ASSPLPSTDTQY

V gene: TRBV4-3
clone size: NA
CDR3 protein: ASSQAQSGGYGYT

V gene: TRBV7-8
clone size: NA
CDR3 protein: ASSLAPPRWGRETQY

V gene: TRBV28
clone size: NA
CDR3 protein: ASSLSDGYT

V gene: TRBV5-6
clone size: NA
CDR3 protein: ASSLGPEGAGNTEAF

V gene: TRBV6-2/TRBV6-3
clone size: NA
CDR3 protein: ASSEGLRWF

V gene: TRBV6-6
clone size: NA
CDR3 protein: ASSYGLNTDTQY

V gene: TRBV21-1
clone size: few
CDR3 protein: ASSKGTGRYGQPQH

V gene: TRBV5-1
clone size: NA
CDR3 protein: ASSPGTSGREGYNEQF

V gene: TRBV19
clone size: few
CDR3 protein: ASPPPGQGANTEAF

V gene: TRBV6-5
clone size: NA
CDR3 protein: ASSYRGADEKLF

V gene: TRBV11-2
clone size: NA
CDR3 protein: ASSSVTYRGRNTEAF

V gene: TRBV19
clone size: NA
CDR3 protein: ASSIMGTSGEVKQY

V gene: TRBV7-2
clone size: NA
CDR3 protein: ASSRGGLNTEAF

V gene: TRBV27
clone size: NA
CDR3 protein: ASHGQGVNTEAF

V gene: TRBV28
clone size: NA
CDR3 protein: ASSFLDRDQPQH

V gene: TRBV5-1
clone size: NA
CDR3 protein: ASSLGLAGGPAGANVLT

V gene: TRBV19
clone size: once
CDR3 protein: ASSIAGSSYEQY

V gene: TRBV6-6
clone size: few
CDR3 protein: ASRRDSSGNTIY

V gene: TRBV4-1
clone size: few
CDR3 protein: ASSPITGSRYGYT

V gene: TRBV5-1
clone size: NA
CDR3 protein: ASSLRAAGNSNYGYT

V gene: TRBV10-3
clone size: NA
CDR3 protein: AISEDRGPYEQF

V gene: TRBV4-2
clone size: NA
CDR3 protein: ASSPRGLLDNEQF

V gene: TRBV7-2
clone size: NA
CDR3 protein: ASSRGTAGNTIY

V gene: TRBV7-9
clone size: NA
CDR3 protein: ASSPSGGPGNTIY

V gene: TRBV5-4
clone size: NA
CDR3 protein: ASSPDLAGVYEQY

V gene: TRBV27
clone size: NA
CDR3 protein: ASSPQAEGEKLF

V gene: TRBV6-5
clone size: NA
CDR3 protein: ASRGTGVYGYT

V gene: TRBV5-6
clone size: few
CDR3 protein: ASSLSGARLF

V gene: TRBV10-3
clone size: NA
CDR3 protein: AISESNGGETQY

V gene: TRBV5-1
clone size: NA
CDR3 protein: ASSDSTGGGGSSYEQY

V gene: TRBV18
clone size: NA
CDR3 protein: ASSPPELGGAANIQY

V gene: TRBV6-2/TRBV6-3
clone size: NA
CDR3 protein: ASGRGNTEAF

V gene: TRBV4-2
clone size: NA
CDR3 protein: ASSPGGRNTIY